There are many counts of the clone carrying this T cell receptor (beta chain). What it binds is not known. This sample is part of a study of CD8+CD57+ T cells in acquired aplastic anemia. Study overall: Sorted CD4+ and CD8+ cells yielded DNA averaging around 3.2 ug.

The study, taken as a whole, reports: Patients and healthy controls showed no significant CD8+ Simpson's diversity difference. Comparison of patients with controls identified nearly 30 shared CD8+ CDR3 sequences.

Genomic DNA provided the template from which TCR beta VDJ and CDR3 profiles were obtained. TCRdb redid the calling of the reads with MiXCR, one entry per CDR3 protein. The sample has about 270,000 distinct CDR3 sequences, 45% to 70% seen once. Germline assignment: CDR1 SEHNR and CDR2 FQNEAQ (reference sequence). The germline V and J ends were trimmed by 4 bases and 3 bases, with 13 bases remaining between them. CDR3 length: 14 amino acids. This receptor was obtained from a human donor with severe aplastic anemia or a healthy control (not recorded which). V and J are TRBV7-9 and TRBJ2-7; D not certain. Sequencing was performed on sorted CD4+, CD8+, or CD8+CD57+ T cells (not recorded which) from PBMCs. This chain's CDR3 is CASSSTDGNYEQYF. In DNA, the CDR3 is TGTGCCAGCAGCTCGACGGACGGAAACTACGAGCAGTACTTC.